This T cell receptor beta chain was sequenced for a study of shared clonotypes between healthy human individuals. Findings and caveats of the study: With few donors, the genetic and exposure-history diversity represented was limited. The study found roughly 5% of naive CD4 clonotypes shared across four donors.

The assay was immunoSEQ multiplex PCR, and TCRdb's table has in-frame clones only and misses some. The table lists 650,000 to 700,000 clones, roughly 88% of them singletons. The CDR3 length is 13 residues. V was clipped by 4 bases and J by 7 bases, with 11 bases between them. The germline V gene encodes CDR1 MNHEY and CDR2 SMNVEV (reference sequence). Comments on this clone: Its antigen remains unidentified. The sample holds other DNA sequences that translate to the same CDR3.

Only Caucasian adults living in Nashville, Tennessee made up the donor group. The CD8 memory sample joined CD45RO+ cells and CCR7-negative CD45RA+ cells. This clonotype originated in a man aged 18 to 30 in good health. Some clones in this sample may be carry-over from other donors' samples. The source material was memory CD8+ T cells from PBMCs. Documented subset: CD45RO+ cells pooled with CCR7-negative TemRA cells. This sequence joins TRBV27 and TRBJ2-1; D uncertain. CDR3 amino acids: CASSSGSVNEQFF. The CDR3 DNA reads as TGTGCCAGCAGTTCGGGCAGCGTAAATGAGCAGTTCTTC.